This T cell receptor (beta chain) emerged from a study of cytomegalovirus exposure and HLA in healthy donors. The CDR3 runs 16 residues. Germline CDR1 reads SGDLS; CDR2 reads YYNGEE. Trimming took 6 bases from V and 2 from J; bases not matched to a gene: 10. Study-level results: Cytomegalovirus association was listed for about 160 TCR beta chains. Clusters of TCRs from the first cohort tended to co-occur in the 130 or so validation repertoires (as a later analysis found).

In this sample, this clone turned up once. Its antigen is as yet unknown. An approximately 120-subject validation cohort, separate from the approximately 720-subject first cohort, supplied the donors. Generated by immunoSEQ multiplex PCR, the TCRdb table keeps only in-frame clones and is missing some. This table has about 140,000 clones, roughly 92% appearing once. The sample consisted of PBMCs. This clonotype was sampled from a man aged 18 to 29 in good health and CMV-seronegative. This chain links TRBV9 with TRBJ2-1; 8 nucleotides agree with TRBD2. CDR3 in amino acids: CASTPIAGKPYNEQFF. CDR3 in DNA: TGTGCCAGCACCCCCATAGCGGGAAAACCCTACAATGAGCAGTTCTTC.